The following is a T cell receptor (beta chain) sequence with its context. Its antigen is unknown. With a much larger clone just one base away, this may be a read error. The record originates from a study of T cell repertoires in cytomegalovirus infection. Study information: The authors relied on CMV epitopes, both recently identified HLA-C-restricted and well-studied HLA-B-restricted. In public TCR beta signatures, there were indications of both CMV infection and matching HLA type. Study-level points and caveats: The ex vivo response showed dominance by HLA-C-restricted CMV-specific TCR beta clonotypes.

Each CDR3 protein gets one entry after TCRdb re-called the reads with MiXCR. This table has approximately 110,000 distinct CDR3 sequences, around 31% appearing once. CDR1 and CDR2 from the germline V gene are MGHDK and SYGVNS. J was trimmed by 1 base and V by 4 bases; bases with no gene match: 7. CDR3 size: 15 residues. Sequenced material: CD8+ T cells from cultured PBMCs, taken from culture after CMV antigen stimulation. The chain joins TRBV25-1 to TRBJ2-7, with 7 positions matching TRBD1. This receptor was taken from a human donor in good health (CMV status not recorded). Some clones in this sample may be carry-over from other donors' samples. This chain's CDR3 is CASSVSGTASYEQYF. The DNA of the CDR3 is TGTGCCAGCAGTGTTTCCGGGACAGCGTCCTACGAGCAGTACTTC.